This entry lists 8 T cell receptor beta chains sequenced from one sample in a study of T cell responses to AZD1222 COVID-19 vaccine (dated by TCRdb to the early 2020s). Library preparation used the immunoSEQ multiplex PCR assay. In TCRdb, the immuneACCESS table is reduced to in-frame sequences with V and J assigned. These tables do not hold every clone; where another copy was compared, an unresolved V gene accounts for under half, and the others remain unexplained. Within this sample are 110,000 to 150,000 clones, with more than 75% of them counted one time only. The ten largest clones capture around 3% of the sample. The time point label, as the study defines it: about 28 days (+/-7) after the second vaccine dose. The specimen comprised peripheral blood, sampled 28 days after the second AZD1222 dose. These receptors were collected from an adult who received the AZD1222 COVID-19 vaccine.

This chain uses TRBV10-3 with TRBJ1-2; 8 bases line up with TRBD1. CDR1 is ENHRY and CDR2 is SYGVKD in the germline V gene. V was clipped by 0 bases and J by 7 bases; unmatched bases: 4. There are 14 residues in the CDR3. CDR3 coding DNA: TGTGCCATCAGTGAGTCTAGGCAGGGGGCTGGCTACACCTTC. This sequence encodes CAISESRQGAGYTF.

This chain connects TRBV4-1 to TRBJ1-5; TRBD1 matches 7 bases. Trimming took 8 bases from V and 0 from J; bases not matched to a gene: 4. CDR1 MGHRA and CDR2 YSYEKL come from the germline V gene. The CDR3 consists of 14 residues. The CDR3 bases are TGCGCCAGCGCACGACAGGGTAGCAATCAGCCCCAGCATTTT. Translating it yields CASARQGSNQPQHF.

This clone is labeled as medium-sized. The genes are TRBV27 and TRBJ2-3; 14 bases map to TRBD2. Germline V lookup: CDR1 MNHEY, CDR2 SMNVEV (reference sequence). V trimming: 6 bases; J trimming: 0 bases; junction bases outside the gene matches: 11. The CDR3 covers 19 residues. The CDR3 loop is CASSLSRGLAGDSTDTQYF. The DNA of the CDR3 is TGTGCCAGCAGCCTAAGCAGGGGACTAGCGGGGGATAGCACAGATACGCAGTATTTT.

The genes are TRBV18 and TRBJ1-4; 9 bases line up with TRBD1. The CDR3 has 16 amino acids. J lost 4 bases, V lost 3 bases, and 6 bases had no gene match. Per the germline V gene, CDR1 is KGHSH and CDR2 is LQKENI. CDR3 sequence: CASSPSWGQGNEKLFF. Written as DNA, the CDR3 is TGTGCCAGCTCACCGTCGTGGGGACAGGGTAATGAAAAACTGTTTTTT.

This chain links TRBV6-5 with TRBJ1-5; D is unclear. Germline assignment: CDR1 MNHEY and CDR2 SVGAGI. CDR3 length: 15 residues. V gave up 5 bases and J gave up 5 bases, with 16 bases separating them. The CDR3 loop reads CASSPSVVSDQPQHF. In nucleotides, the CDR3 is TGTGCCAGCAGTCCGTCCGTAGTTTCTGATCAGCCCCAGCATTTT.

This chain joins TRBV5-8 and TRBJ1-2, with a tentative D call TRBD1 (6 bases). This CDR3 has 16 residues. Trimming took 0 bases from V and 4 from J, leaving 16 bases between them. Germline CDR1 reads SGHTS; CDR2 reads YDEGEE. CDR3 protein: CASSLERQGRGYGYTF. For the CDR3, the DNA is TGTGCCAGCAGCTTGGAAAGGCAGGGGCGCGGCTATGGCTACACCTTC.

The rearrangement joins TRBV5-4 to TRBJ2-7; no clear D gene. V was pared by 4 bases and J by 0 bases, with 11 bases between. Germline values: CDR1 SGHNT, CDR2 YYREEE (reference sequence). This CDR3 spans 14 amino acids. The CDR3 DNA sequence: TGTGCCAGCAGCCCGCAGGTTAGCTCCTACGAGCAGTACTTC. Encoded protein: CASSPQVSSYEQYF.

The chain joins TRBV5-6 to TRBJ2-4; perhaps TRBD2 as D (7 bases). The germline V gene encodes CDR1 SGHDT and CDR2 YYEEEE. Trimming removed 4 bases from V and 1 base from J, with 12 bases in between. This CDR3 comprises 15 residues. DNA for the CDR3: TGTGCCAGCAGCCGGGGGGCGGGGGCCAAAAACATTCAGTACTTC. Residues: CASSRGAGAKNIQYF.